This entry lists 3 T cell receptor beta chains sequenced from one sample in a study of T-cell memory formation after mild COVID-19 (dated by TCRdb to about 2021). Libraries were built with 5' RACE. This sample was sequenced with an Illumina NovaSeq 6000. Through fastp at Q25 and MiXCR, TCRdb rebuilt clones from the public reads, retaining in-frame beta chains. Identical CDR3 protein sequences are pooled into one entry, listed with their most common genes and DNA. This sample has a few hundred thousand distinct CDR3 sequences in its table, and around 8% of those were observed once. Of the sample, 20% to 25% is held by the ten largest clones. Specimen: PBMCs or a T cell subset sorted from them (not recorded which). These receptors all stem from a man aged 18-30 years who had mild COVID-19 (a few samples of this study predate the infection). The sample titles of this study are shuffled in the database, so cell type and time point are left out; the donor was told from shared clones.

This clonotype appeared a few times. The chain is built from TRBV5-1 and TRBJ1-2; 7 nucleotides match TRBD1. Germline CDR1 SGHRS, CDR2 YFSETQ. V gave up 4 bases and J gave up 4 bases; unmatched junction bases: 13. The length of the CDR3 is 16 residues. CDR3 loop: CASSPTGMVSGYGYTF. The CDR3 DNA reads TGCGCCAGCAGCCCGACAGGGATGGTCTCTGGCTATGGCTACACCTTC. Full variable domain (rest looked up from reference TRBV5-1 and TRBJ1-2): KAGVTQTPRYLIKTRGQQVTLSCSPISGHRSVSWYQQTPGQGLQFLFEYFSETQRNKGNFPGRFSGRQFSNSRSEMNVSTLELGDSALYLCASSPTGMVSGYGYTFGSGTRLTVV.

This clonotype was counted between two and nine times. The V and J genes are TRBV20-1 and TRBJ1-2, with 7 bases that match TRBD1. CDR3 length: 13 residues. CDR1 DFQATT and CDR2 SNEGSKA come from the germline V gene (reference sequence). CDR3: CTAPTGIGYGYTF. CDR3 nucleotides: TGCACGGCCCCGACAGGGATTGGCTATGGCTACACCTTC.

This clonotype was found a few times. V usage is TRBV12-3 or TRBV12-4 and J usage is TRBJ1-2; 9 nucleotides line up with TRBD1. There are 15 residues in the CDR3. Unmatched junction bases numbered 8, after V lost 5 bases and J lost 4 bases. This CDR3 is CASSARDRAVYGYTF. DNA of the CDR3: TGTGCCAGCAGTGCCCGGGACAGGGCAGTCTATGGCTACACCTTC.